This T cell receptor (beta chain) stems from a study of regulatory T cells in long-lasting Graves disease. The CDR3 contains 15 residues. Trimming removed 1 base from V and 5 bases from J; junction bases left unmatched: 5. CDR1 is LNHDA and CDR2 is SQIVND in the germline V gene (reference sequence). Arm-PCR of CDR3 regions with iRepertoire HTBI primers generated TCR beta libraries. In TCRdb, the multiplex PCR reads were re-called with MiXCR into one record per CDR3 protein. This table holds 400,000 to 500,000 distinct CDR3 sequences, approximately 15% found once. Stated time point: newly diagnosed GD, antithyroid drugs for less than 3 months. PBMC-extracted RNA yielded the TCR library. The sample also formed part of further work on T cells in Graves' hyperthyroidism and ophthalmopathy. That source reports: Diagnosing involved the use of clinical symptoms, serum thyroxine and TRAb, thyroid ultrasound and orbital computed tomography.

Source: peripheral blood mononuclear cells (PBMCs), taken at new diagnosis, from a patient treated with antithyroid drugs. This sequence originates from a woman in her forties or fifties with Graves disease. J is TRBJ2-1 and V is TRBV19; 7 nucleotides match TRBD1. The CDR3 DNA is TGTGCCAGTAGTATAGGGACAGGCCGAAACAATGAGCAGTTCTTC. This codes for CASSIGTGRNNEQFF.